This entry concerns a single T cell receptor beta chain. TCRdb keeps only in-frame clones here, not all; method: immunoSEQ multiplex PCR. The sample shows around 80,000 clones, 75% to 95% of them seen only once. This sample was taken from a study of control samples from healthy donors and cancer patients. The trim removed 2 bases at V and 9 bases at J, leaving 8 bases unmatched. From germline, CDR1 is SGHTA and CDR2 FQGNSA. The CDR3 extends over 16 amino acids. This sequence originates from a man in his fifties in good health. The sequenced material came from blood. The chain links TRBV7-2 to TRBJ2-1, with 12 bases lining up with TRBD2. CDR3 in amino acids: CASSLSSGGVGVEQFF. CDR3 nucleotide sequence: TGTGCCAGCAGCTTATCTAGCGGGGGGGTCGGAGTTGAGCAGTTCTTC.